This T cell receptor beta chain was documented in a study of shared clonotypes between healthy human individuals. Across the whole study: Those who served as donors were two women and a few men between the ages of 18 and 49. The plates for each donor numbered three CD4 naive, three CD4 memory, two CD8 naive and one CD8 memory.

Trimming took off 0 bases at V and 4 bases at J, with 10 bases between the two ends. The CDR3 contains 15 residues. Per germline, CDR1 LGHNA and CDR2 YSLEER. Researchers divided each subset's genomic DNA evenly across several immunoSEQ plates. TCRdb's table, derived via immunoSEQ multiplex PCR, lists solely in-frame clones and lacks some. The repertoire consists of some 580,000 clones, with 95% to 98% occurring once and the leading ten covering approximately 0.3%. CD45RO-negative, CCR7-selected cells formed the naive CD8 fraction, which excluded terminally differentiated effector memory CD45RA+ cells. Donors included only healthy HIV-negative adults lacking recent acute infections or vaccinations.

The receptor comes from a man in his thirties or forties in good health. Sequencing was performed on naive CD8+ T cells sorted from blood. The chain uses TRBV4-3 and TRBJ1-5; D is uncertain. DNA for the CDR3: TGCGCCAGCAGCCAAGACCACTGGGGTAATCAGCCCCAGCATTTT. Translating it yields CASSQDHWGNQPQHF.